One sample yielded the 8 T cell receptor beta chains listed below, sequenced in a study of T cell responses to AZD1222 COVID-19 vaccine. Using immunoSEQ multiplex PCR, the repertoire was profiled, and TCRdb retains in-frame clones only, with some absent. The sample lists 150,000 or so clones, approximately 90% occurring once. The material sequenced was peripheral blood, taken 28 days after the second dose of the MenACWY control vaccine. All receptors derive from an adult who received the MenACWY meningococcal vaccine as a control.

The table lists this clone with a few counts. V usage is TRBV7-9 and J usage is TRBJ2-7; 7 bases fit TRBD2. This CDR3 is 15 amino acids long. Germline V lookup: CDR1 SEHNR, CDR2 FQNEAQ (reference sequence). V trimming: 5 bases; J trimming: 4 bases; junction bases outside the gene matches: 11. The CDR3 DNA reads TGTGCCAGCAGCCCCCGGGAGGCAGTCCATTACGAGCAGTACTTC. Translated: CASSPREAVHYEQYF.

The chain couples TRBV7-9 to TRBJ2-4; the D gene is possibly TRBD2 (6 bases). Germline V gene sequence: CDR1 SEHNR, CDR2 FQNEAQ (reference sequence). V gave up 8 bases and J gave up 2 bases, with 16 bases separating them. CDR3 length: 15 residues. This CDR3 is CASSKEGTSKNIQYF. DNA of the CDR3: TGTGCCAGCTCCAAGGAGGGCACGTCCAAAAACATTCAGTACTTC.

This chain joins TRBV7-3 and TRBJ2-1; D may be TRBD1 (6 bases). Germline lookup yields CDR1 SGHTA and CDR2 FQGTGA. The CDR3 length is 15 residues. Between the trimmed V and J ends, which lost 3 bases and 0 bases, there was a span of 9 bases. CDR3: CASSLVGGSYNEQFF. The CDR3 nucleotides are TGTGCCAGCAGCTTGGTAGGGGGCTCCTACAATGAGCAGTTCTTC. Based on the CDR3 plus reference TRBV7-3 and TRBJ2-1, the full variable domain is GAGVSQTPSNKVTEKGKYVELRCDPISGHTALYWYRQSLGQGPEFLIYFQGTGAADDSGLPNDRFFAVRPEGSVSTLKIQRTERGDSAVYLCASSLVGGSYNEQFFGPGTRLTVL.

About this clone: The junction and the germline gene differ at one end; a read error may be behind it. The chain links TRBV7-8 to TRBJ2-7, with a tentative D call TRBD2 (7 bases). Per the germline V gene, CDR1 is SGHVS and CDR2 is FQNEAQ. This CDR3 spans 12 amino acids. CDR3 nucleotides: TGTGCCAGCAGCCAGGTGGGGGCGGGAGTTTCCTTC. Translated, it gives CASSQVGAGVSF. The whole variable domain, remainder taken from reference TRBV7-8 and TRBJ2-7, is GAGVSQSPRYKVAKRGQDVALRCDPISGHVSLFWYQQALGQGPEFLTYFQNEAQLDKSGLPSDRFFAERPEGSVSTLKIQRTQQEDSAVYLCASSQVGAGVSFGPGTRLTVT.

This clone came up once. CDR3 nucleotide sequence: TGTGCCAGCAGTGACCAAAGCGATGTAGATGGCTACACCTTC. The encoded protein is CASSDQSDVDGYTF. The gene calls are TRBV25-1 and TRBJ1-2; no clear D gene. The length of the CDR3 is 14 residues. Trimming removed 3 bases at V and 6 bases at J, with 14 bases between. CDR1 MGHDK and CDR2 SYGVNS come from the germline V gene.

This clone was detected only a few times. J is TRBJ2-6 and V is TRBV24-1, with D possibly being TRBD1 or TRBD2 (6 bases each). The CDR3 is made up of 16 amino acids. V was cut by 9 bases and J by 3 bases, with 17 bases left in between. CDR1 KGHDR and CDR2 SFDVKD come from the germline V gene. The CDR3 coding sequence is TGTGCCACCGGAGGAGGGGGGAGCGATGGGGCCAACGTCCTGACTTTC. It specifies CATGGGGSDGANVLTF.

The V call is TRBV4-3, the J call TRBJ2-7, with D possibly being TRBD1 or TRBD2 (6 bases each). The germline gives CDR1 LGHNA, CDR2 YSLEER. The CDR3 extends over 19 amino acids. Trimming cost V 0 bases and J 0 bases, with 21 bases left between them. The CDR3 DNA follows: TGCGCCAGCAGCCAAGAGGGAGGCAGGGGAACGGGAGTCTCCTACGAGCAGTACTTC. It translates to CASSQEGGRGTGVSYEQYF.

This chain uses TRBV2 with TRBJ1-4; TRBD1 might be the D (6 bases). This CDR3 spans 14 amino acids. Trimming took 7 bases from V and 3 from J, leaving 12 bases between them. Germline loops: CDR1 SNHLY, CDR2 FYNNEI. The CDR3 here is CASNPQGPNEKLFF. The CDR3 DNA is TGTGCCAGCAATCCCCAGGGGCCTAATGAAAAACTGTTTTTT.